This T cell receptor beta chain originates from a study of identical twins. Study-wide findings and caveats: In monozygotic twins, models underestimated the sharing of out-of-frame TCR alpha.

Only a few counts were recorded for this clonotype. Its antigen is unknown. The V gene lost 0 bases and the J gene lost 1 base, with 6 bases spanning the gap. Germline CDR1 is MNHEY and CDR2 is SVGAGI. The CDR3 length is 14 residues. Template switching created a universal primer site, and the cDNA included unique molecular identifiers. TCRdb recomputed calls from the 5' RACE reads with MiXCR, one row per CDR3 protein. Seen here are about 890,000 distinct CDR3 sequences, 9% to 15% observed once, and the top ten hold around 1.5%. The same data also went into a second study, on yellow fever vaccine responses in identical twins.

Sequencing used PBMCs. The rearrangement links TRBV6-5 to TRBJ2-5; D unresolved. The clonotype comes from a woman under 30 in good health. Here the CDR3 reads CASSYSRRQETQYF. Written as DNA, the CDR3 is TGTGCCAGCAGTTACTCGCGCCGCCAAGAGACCCAGTACTTC.